This TCR beta chain was identified in a study of blood T cell repertoires in COVID-19. Turning to the study itself: Sites in the United States, Italy and Spain provided acute and convalescent COVID-19 samples. Sources were T cells, B-cell-depleted T cells, or PBMCs; the material itself was cDNA or gDNA.

Repertoires were generated with immunoSEQ multiplex PCR, while TCRdb's copy carries only in-frame clones and drops some. This table has around 270,000 clones, 80% to 90% appearing once. The study recruited people aged about 18 to 90 years across about two dozen US areas. Cohorts were assigned according to the clinical history that participants reported. The CDR3 is 11 residues long. Germline V gene lookup returns CDR1 SQVTM and CDR2 ANQGSEA. Trimming left V 6 bases short and J 0 bases short, with 4 bases between. The material sequenced was PBMCs or T cells enriched from blood (not recorded which). The sequence derives from a woman aged 30 to 39 who had recovered from COVID-19. The V gene is TRBV29-1, the J gene TRBJ2-3; no definite D call. CDR3 sequence: CSVGSTDTQYF. The CDR3 DNA reads as TGCAGCGTCGGGAGCACAGATACGCAGTATTTT.